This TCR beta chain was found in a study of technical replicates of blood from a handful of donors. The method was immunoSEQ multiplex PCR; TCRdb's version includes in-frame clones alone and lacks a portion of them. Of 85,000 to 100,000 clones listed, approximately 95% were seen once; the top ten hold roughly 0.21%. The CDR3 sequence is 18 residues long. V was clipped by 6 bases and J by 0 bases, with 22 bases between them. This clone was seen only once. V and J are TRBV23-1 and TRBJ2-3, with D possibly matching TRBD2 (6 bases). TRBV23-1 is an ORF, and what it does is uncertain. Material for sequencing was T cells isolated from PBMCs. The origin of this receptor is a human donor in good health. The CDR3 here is CASSRSRDFNSSTDTQYF. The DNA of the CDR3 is TGCGCCAGCAGCCGGAGCAGGGACTTCAATTCTAGCACAGATACGCAGTATTTT.